Presented here are 25 T cell receptor beta chains from one specimen sequenced in a study of shared clonotypes between healthy human individuals. TCRdb's table, derived via immunoSEQ multiplex PCR, lists solely in-frame clones and lacks some. Here the sample spans about 450,000 clones, about 80% being singletons. Input material: PBMCs. All receptors derive from a woman aged 40 to 49 in good health. Some clones in this sample may be carry-over from other donors' samples.

The V gene is TRBV18, the J gene TRBJ1-5, with D perhaps TRBD1 (6 bases). The V end was cut by 4 bases, the J end by 6 bases, with 10 bases between. The CDR3 has 13 amino acids. Germline V CDR1 and CDR2: KGHSH, LQKENI. CDR3 in amino acids: CASSLSRGQPQHF. In DNA form, the CDR3 reads TGTGCCAGCTCACTCTCCAGGGGTCAGCCCCAGCATTTT.

The chain carries TRBV5-1 and TRBJ2-3, with 11 bases fitting TRBD2. CDR3 length: 17 amino acids. Germline V gene lookup returns CDR1 SGHRS and CDR2 YFSETQ. Trimming cost V 0 bases and J 0 bases; bases outside gene matches: 3. CDR3 amino acids: CASSLGLAGFSTDTQYF. The CDR3 nucleotides read TGCGCCAGCAGCTTGGGACTAGCGGGATTCAGCACAGATACGCAGTATTTT.

Comments on this clone: This sequence is one base from a far larger clone and is likely a read error. The chain joins TRBV6-1 to TRBJ2-2; D may be TRBD1 (6 bases). Between the trimmed V and J ends, which lost 7 bases and 3 bases, there was a span of 15 bases. Germline loops: CDR1 MNHNS, CDR2 SASEGT. CDR3 length: 15 residues. CDR3 nucleotide sequence: TGTGCCAGCACCCTGGGGGACACTCACACCGGGGAGCTGTTTTTT. Protein sequence: CASTLGDTHTGELFF.

Regarding this clone: At the DNA level, this CDR3 is encoded by other sequences in the same sample as well. This chain joins TRBV18 and TRBJ2-1, with 10 positions matching TRBD2. J gave up 0 bases and V 3 bases, and 2 bases lay outside the gene matches. Germline CDR1 reads KGHSH; CDR2 reads LQKENI. The CDR3 is 16 amino acids. As DNA, the CDR3 is TGTGCCAGCTCACCCCCTAGCGGGAGCTCCTACAATGAGCAGTTCTTC. Protein sequence: CASSPPSGSSYNEQFF.

Of note for this clone: Other DNA sequences within the sample encode an identical CDR3. The rearrangement links TRBV30 to TRBJ2-3; TRBD2 might be the D (6 bases). This CDR3 comprises 14 residues. Trimming removed 0 bases at V and 1 base at J, with 8 bases between. Germline assignment: CDR1 GTSNPN and CDR2 SVGIG (reference sequence). CDR3 sequence reads: CAWSVGGGTDTQYF. CDR3 DNA sequence: TGTGCCTGGAGTGTAGGAGGGGGCACAGATACGCAGTATTTT.

The rearrangement joins TRBV5-1 to TRBJ2-5, with D possibly matching TRBD1 (5 bases). CDR1 is SGHRS and CDR2 is YFSETQ in the germline V gene. This CDR3 has 14 residues. V was cut by 0 bases and J by 3 bases, with 9 bases left in between. CDR3 nucleotide sequence: TGCGCCAGCAGCTTGGTATCGGACAAAGAGACCCAGTACTTC. This codes for CASSLVSDKETQYF. The variable domain in full, completed from reference TRBV5-1 and TRBJ2-5, reads KAGVTQTPRYLIKTRGQQVTLSCSPISGHRSVSWYQQTPGQGLQFLFEYFSETQRNKGNFPGRFSGRQFSNSRSEMNVSTLELGDSALYLCASSLVSDKETQYFGPGTRLLVL.

V gene TRBV7-2 combines with J gene TRBJ2-3; TRBD2 aligns across 10 bases. Trimming cost V 3 bases and J 2 bases; bases outside gene matches: 2. The CDR3 consists of 15 residues. Per germline, CDR1 SGHTA and CDR2 FQGNSA. CDR3 coding DNA: TGTGCCAGCAGCTTGAGCGGGAGGGCCACAGATACGCAGTATTTT. Its translation is CASSLSGRATDTQYF. Based on the CDR3 plus reference TRBV7-2 and TRBJ2-3, the full variable domain is GAGVSQSPSNKVTEKGKDVELRCDPISGHTALYWYRQSLGQGLEFLIYFQGNSAPDKSGLPSDRFSAERTGGSVSTLTIQRTQQEDSAVYLCASSLSGRATDTQYFGPGTRLTVL.

This chain connects TRBV5-1 to TRBJ2-2; 8 positions match TRBD2. Germline assignment: CDR1 SGHRS and CDR2 YFSETQ. This CDR3 is built from 16 residues. The trim removed 4 bases at V and 0 bases at J, leaving 5 bases unmatched. This chain's CDR3 is CASSPGGGTNTGELFF. The CDR3 DNA sequence: TGCGCCAGCAGCCCCGGCGGGGGGACGAACACCGGGGAGCTGTTTTTT.

V is TRBV9 and J is TRBJ1-3; 7 bases fit TRBD1. Germline CDR1 SGDLS, CDR2 YYNGEE. V was pared by 0 bases and J by 0 bases, with 6 bases of the junction left unmatched. The CDR3 extends over 17 amino acids. CDR3 sequence: CASSVAGQNPSGNTIYF. The DNA of the CDR3 is TGTGCCAGCAGCGTAGCGGGACAGAACCCCTCTGGAAACACCATATATTTT.

The V and J genes are TRBV5-1 and TRBJ2-4; D uncertain. Between the trimmed V and J ends, which lost 0 bases and 1 base, there was a span of 8 bases. Germline V gene lookup returns CDR1 SGHRS and CDR2 YFSETQ. The CDR3 extends over 15 amino acids. The CDR3 nucleotides are TGCGCCAGCAGCTTGGATGTGGGTGCCAAAAACATTCAGTACTTC. Translating gives CASSLDVGAKNIQYF.

J is TRBJ2-7 and V is TRBV28; the D gene is possibly TRBD1 (6 bases). Germline lookup yields CDR1 MDHEN and CDR2 SYDVKM. V was trimmed by 8 bases and J by 3 bases, leaving 14 bases between them. The CDR3 is made up of 13 amino acids. The CDR3 sequence: CASRTGQHYEQYF. Written as DNA, the CDR3 is TGTGCCAGCCGAACCGGACAGCACTACGAGCAGTACTTC.

This clone showed up just once. The genes are TRBV5-1 and TRBJ1-5; D is ambiguous. From germline, CDR1 is SGHRS and CDR2 YFSETQ. The V end was cut by 1 base, the J end by 7 bases, with 15 bases between. The CDR3 totals 15 residues. In DNA form, the CDR3 reads TGCGCCAGCAGCTTGTTCGGCGGTCCGGGCCAGCCCCAGCATTTT. Residues: CASSLFGGPGQPQHF. Full variable domain (missing parts from reference TRBV5-1 and TRBJ1-5): KAGVTQTPRYLIKTRGQQVTLSCSPISGHRSVSWYQQTPGQGLQFLFEYFSETQRNKGNFPGRFSGRQFSNSRSEMNVSTLELGDSALYLCASSLFGGPGQPQHFGDGTRLSIL.

V usage is TRBV7-8 and J usage is TRBJ2-5; a possible D gene is TRBD2 (5 bases). TRBJ2-7 explains the end of the DNA better; the J call may be wrong. Germline assignment: CDR1 SGHVS and CDR2 FQNEAQ. The CDR3 loop spans 14 amino acids. CDR3 nucleotides: TGTGCCAGCAGGCCTGCGAGCGGCTACTACGAGCAGTACTTC. Translated: CASRPASGYYEQYF.

CDR3 coding DNA: TGCGCCAGCAGAATGAGGGACTACGAGCAGTACTTC. As protein: CASRMRDYEQYF. The V call is TRBV10-2, the J call TRBJ2-7, with D tentatively TRBD2 (5 bases). From germline, CDR1 is WSHSY and CDR2 SAAADI. With 6 bases removed from V and 3 bases from J, the gap between germline ends came to 9 bases. The CDR3 spans 12 residues.

The chain has TRBV5-1 and TRBJ2-3; a possible D gene is TRBD2 (5 bases). Looked up from germline, CDR1 is SGHRS and CDR2 is YFSETQ. Trimming pared 7 bases from V and 3 bases from J, leaving 18 bases between. CDR3 size: 15 residues. CDR3 nucleotides: TGCGCCAGCGCTGTCGGGATCCTGGGTACAGATACGCAGTATTTT. It yields the protein CASAVGILGTDTQYF.

This clone has ten or more counts. V usage is TRBV9 and J usage is TRBJ2-5, with 7 bases that match TRBD1. V dropped 2 bases and J dropped 2; count of bases not matched to a gene: 0. The CDR3 totals 13 residues. Germline V gene sequence: CDR1 SGDLS, CDR2 YYNGEE. CDR3 sequence reads: CASSVTGQETQYF. For the CDR3, the DNA is TGTGCCAGCAGCGTGACAGGGCAAGAGACCCAGTACTTC.

The J gene is TRBJ2-7, the V gene TRBV7-2; no firm D call. Germline V gene lookup returns CDR1 SGHTA and CDR2 FQGNSA. Trimming cost V 1 base and J 0 bases, with 10 bases left between them. The CDR3 is made up of 15 amino acids. The CDR3 DNA reads as TGTGCCAGCAGCTTAGGCAGCCAGAGCTCCTACGAGCAGTACTTC. Protein sequence: CASSLGSQSSYEQYF.

V usage is TRBV6-6 and J usage is TRBJ2-1; TRBD2 matches 11 bases. The junction had 8 bases not matched to a gene; V was cut back by 5 bases and J by 8 bases. Germline assignment: CDR1 MNHNY and CDR2 SVGAGI (reference sequence). This CDR3 spans 15 amino acids. CDR3 in amino acids: CASSPTSGSRDEQFF. As DNA, the CDR3 is TGTGCCAGCAGTCCAACTAGCGGGAGTAGGGATGAGCAGTTCTTC.

J is TRBJ2-7 and V is TRBV28; the D gene is possibly TRBD1 (6 bases). In germline, CDR1 is MDHEN, CDR2 SYDVKM. V was trimmed by 3 bases and J by 4 bases, leaving 10 bases between them. CDR3 length: 13 residues. CDR3 DNA sequence: TGTGCCAGCAGTTTCCAGGGGTGGTACGAGCAGTACTTC. This gives the protein CASSFQGWYEQYF. The whole variable domain, filled in from reference TRBV28 and TRBJ2-7, reads DVKVTQSSRYLVKRTGEKVFLECVQDMDHENMFWYRQDPGLGLRLIYFSYDVKMKEKGDIPEGYSVSREKKERFSLILESASTNQTSMYLCASSFQGWYEQYFGPGTRLTVT.

The V and J genes are TRBV18 and TRBJ2-5; the match to TRBD2 covers 12 bases. Germline values: CDR1 KGHSH, CDR2 LQKENI. J was trimmed by 5 bases and V by 4 bases; bases with no gene match: 11. CDR3 length: 17 residues. The DNA for the CDR3 is TGTGCCAGCTCACGACAGACTAGCGGGAGTAATTTGGAGACCCAGTACTTC. This translates into CASSRQTSGSNLETQYF.

The V gene is TRBV28, the J gene TRBJ2-3, with 10 positions matching TRBD2. Trimming cost V 5 bases and J 3 bases; bases outside gene matches: 8. Germline V gives CDR1 MDHEN, CDR2 SYDVKM. CDR3 length: 16 residues. The CDR3 coding sequence is TGTGCCAGCAGTCCCCCTAGCGGGAGAGTAACAGATACGCAGTATTTT. It codes for CASSPPSGRVTDTQYF. The full variable domain, with the rest looked up from reference TRBV28 and TRBJ2-3, is DVKVTQSSRYLVKRTGEKVFLECVQDMDHENMFWYRQDPGLGLRLIYFSYDVKMKEKGDIPEGYSVSREKKERFSLILESASTNQTSMYLCASSPPSGRVTDTQYFGPGTRLTVL.

V and J are TRBV28 and TRBJ2-1, with 9 bases matching TRBD2. Germline V gene lookup returns CDR1 MDHEN and CDR2 SYDVKM. The V and J ends lost 2 bases and 7 bases, in that order; junction bases with no gene match: 6. CDR3 size: 15 residues. CDR3 nucleotides: TGTGCCAGCAGTTTACTAGCGGGGAATGAAAATGAGCAGTTCTTC. This gives the protein CASSLLAGNENEQFF.

The J gene is TRBJ2-5, the V gene TRBV6-5; possible D gene TRBD2, 6 bases. The CDR3 runs to 13 residues. Germline V gives CDR1 MNHEY, CDR2 SVGAGI. The V and J ends lost 4 bases and 5 bases respectively, with 11 bases between them. The CDR3 region has the DNA TGTGCCAGCAGTTCGCCTGGGGGGGAGACCCAGTACTTC. It codes for CASSSPGGETQYF.

The rearrangement joins TRBV11-3 to TRBJ2-1; D perhaps matches TRBD2 (6 bases). The ends were cut back, 1 base at V and 6 bases at J, with 13 bases in the middle. Germline assignment: CDR1 SGHNT and CDR2 YENEEA. The CDR3 sequence is 15 residues long. The CDR3 sequence: CASSLVSGGANEQFF. Written as DNA, the CDR3 is TGTGCCAGCAGCTTAGTCAGCGGAGGGGCCAATGAGCAGTTCTTC. Complete variable domain (other parts from reference TRBV11-3 and TRBJ2-1): EAGVVQSPRYKIIEKKQPVAFWCNPISGHNTLYWYLQNLGQGPELLIRYENEEAVDDSQLPKDRFSAERLKGVDSTLKIQPAELGDSAVYLCASSLVSGGANEQFFGPGTRLTVL.

The chain is built from TRBV11-2 and TRBJ2-5, with D possibly being TRBD1 (6 bases). The DNA matches TRBJ2-7 better at its end, which makes the J call doubtful. Germline-derived CDR1 and CDR2 are SGHAT and FQNNGV. The CDR3 contains 15 residues. CDR3 region: CASSLVSRGIGEQYF. The CDR3 DNA reads TGTGCCAGCAGCTTAGTTAGCAGGGGAATTGGCGAGCAGTACTTC.